The present T cell receptor (beta chain) was sequenced within a study of Ad26.COV2.S vaccination and SARS-CoV-2 variants. Study-wide background: The donor participated in the COV1001 trial, in its Ad26.COV2.S arm. Into the muscle, Ad26.COV2.S was dosed once or twice, 56 days apart. The study's findings and limits: Substantial response breadth was reportedly seen for spike-specific CD8+ and CD4+ T cells after vaccination.

This clone was observed a single time. Its matching antigen is unknown. The table came from immunoSEQ multiplex PCR; TCRdb's copy has only in-frame clones and leaves some out. The profile shows 500,000 or so clones, around nine tenths of them singletons. Treatment meaning: some 19 received Ad26.COV2.S at low or high dose, single or two shots; five or six received placebo; per-sample allocation not given. After the first vaccine or placebo injection, samples were drawn on day 63. The germline V gene has CDR1 SEHNR and CDR2 FQNEAQ (reference sequence). V lost 4 bases and J lost 5, with 9 bases in between. CDR3 length equals 13 residues.

The genes are TRBV7-9 and TRBJ2-1; the D gene is possibly TRBD1 (6 bases). The sequenced sample was peripheral blood, obtained in a trial of Ad26.COV2.S vaccine versus placebo. The sequence derives from a person aged 18-65 years who received the Ad26.COV2.S COVID-19 vaccine or a placebo. In DNA form, the CDR3 reads TGTGCCAGCAGCTCCGGGACAAACAATGAGCAGTTCTTC. It is translated as CASSSGTNNEQFF.